This T cell receptor (beta chain) was recovered during a study of memory CD4+ T cells and cytomegalovirus serostatus. Single viable CD3+CD4+CD8-CD45RO+ cells were sorted as the memory CD4+ T cells. Sequenced by immunoSEQ multiplex PCR; TCRdb stores in-frame clones only, minus some. The sample lists 60,000 or so clones, 82% seen once, with 0.5% in the top ten. The TCR sequence derives from an adult in good health and CMV-seronegative. Some clones in this sample may be carry-over from other donors' samples. Sequencing was carried out using memory CD4+ T cells from blood.

DNA for the CDR3: TGTGCCAGCAGTCCGAGGACAGGGAGGGACGGGGAGCTGTTTTTT. This sequence encodes CASSPRTGRDGELFF. The V and J genes are TRBV27 and TRBJ2-2, with D tentatively TRBD1 (8 bases). The CDR3 contains 15 residues. V lost 5 bases, J lost 7 bases, and 17 bases lay in between. The germline V gene encodes CDR1 MNHEY and CDR2 SMNVEV (reference sequence).